The 5 T cell receptor beta chains given below trace back to one sample, sequenced in a study of CD8 T cells in Susac syndrome (dated by TCRdb to between 2018 and 2020). Preparation of the library involved the immunoSEQ multiplex PCR assay. RNA was extracted using the RNeasy kit, and about 0.45 to 1 microgram was reverse transcribed with random hexamers. TCRdb reran the public reads through fastp at Q25 and MiXCR, keeping productive beta chains. Rows are unified per CDR3 protein, each entry keeping the most common DNA and genes. In all, the sample holds just over 150,000 distinct CDR3 sequences, and over 85% of those were seen once. Of the sample, roughly 0.2% is held by the ten largest clones. Specimen: CD8+ T cells from PBMCs. All receptors come from a human donor with multiple sclerosis.

The rearrangement links TRBV7-9 to TRBJ2-7; perhaps TRBD1 as D (5 bases). Between the trimmed V and J ends, which lost 1 base and 3 bases, there was a span of 13 bases. Germline CDR1 is SEHNR and CDR2 is FQNEAQ (reference sequence). This CDR3 has 15 amino acids. The CDR3 DNA follows: TGTGCCAGCAGCTTAGGGGCAGGGCCCTTCTACGAGCAGTACTTC. This codes for CASSLGAGPFYEQYF.

This rearrangement joins TRBV10-2 to TRBJ2-7; D may be TRBD2 (6 bases). The V gene's germline CDR1 is WSHSY and CDR2 SAAADI. The ends were cut back, 4 bases at V and 3 bases at J, with 16 bases in the middle. This CDR3 is 15 amino acids long. CDR3 DNA: TGCGCCAGCAGTGTGGGAGGCAGCCCCTTCTACGAGCAGTACTTC. Translated, it gives CASSVGGSPFYEQYF.

The rearrangement joins TRBV27 to TRBJ1-1; D is ambiguous. CDR1 is MNHEY and CDR2 is SMNVEV in the germline V gene (reference sequence). The CDR3 has 11 amino acids. V lost 9 bases to trimming and J lost 7 bases, with 12 bases between them. CDR3 residues: CASREGYEAFF. CDR3 DNA sequence: TGTGCCAGTCGAGAGGGATATGAAGCTTTCTTT.

The chain is built from TRBV27 and TRBJ1-1, with TRBD1 as a possible D gene (5 bases). The CDR3 runs 16 residues. The germline V gene has CDR1 MNHEY and CDR2 SMNVEV (reference sequence). The V gene lost 6 bases and the J gene lost 2 bases, with 19 bases spanning the gap. CDR3 nucleotide sequence: TGTGCCAGCAGCCAGCGCCTAGGGGTTCCCAACACTGAAGCTTTCTTT. Translated: CASSQRLGVPNTEAFF.

The CDR3 DNA sequence: TGTGCCAGTAGGATGGGGGCCAACGTCCTGACTTTC. Protein product: CASRMGANVLTF. This chain links TRBV19 with TRBJ2-6, with unresolved D. Trimming took 6 bases from V and 4 from J, leaving 4 bases between them. This CDR3 contains 12 residues. Germline V CDR1 and CDR2: LNHDA, SQIVND (reference sequence).